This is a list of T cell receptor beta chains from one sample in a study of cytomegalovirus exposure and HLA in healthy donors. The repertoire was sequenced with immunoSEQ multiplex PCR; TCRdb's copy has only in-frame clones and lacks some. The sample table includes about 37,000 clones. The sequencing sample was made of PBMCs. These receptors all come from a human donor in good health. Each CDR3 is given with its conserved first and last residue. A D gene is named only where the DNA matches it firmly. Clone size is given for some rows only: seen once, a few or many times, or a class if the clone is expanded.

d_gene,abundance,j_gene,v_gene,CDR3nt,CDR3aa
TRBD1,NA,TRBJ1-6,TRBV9,TGTGCCAGCAGCCCGACAGGGGTTAATTCACCCCTCCACTTT,CASSPTGVNSPLHF
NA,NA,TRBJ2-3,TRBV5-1,TGCGCCAGCAGACCGCGGGACCTGACTGGGTGGGCGCAGTATTTT,CASRPRDLTGWAQYF
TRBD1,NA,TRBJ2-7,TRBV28,TGTGCCAGCAGTTTGTTAGGGACAGGGGTCTACGAGCAGTACTTC,CASSLLGTGVYEQYF
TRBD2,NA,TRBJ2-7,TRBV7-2,TGTGCCAGCAGCACAGGACTAGCGGGGACTTCCTACGAGCAGTACTTC,CASSTGLAGTSYEQYF
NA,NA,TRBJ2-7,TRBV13,TGTGCCAGCAGCTTAGGGCGTGGCTACGAGCAGTACTTC,CASSLGRGYEQYF
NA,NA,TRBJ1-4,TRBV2,TGTGCCAGCAGCGGGGGTAGCGCGAATGAAAAACTGTTTTTT,CASSGGSANEKLFF
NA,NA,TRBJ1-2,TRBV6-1,TGTGCCAGCAGCCCTCCCAGGAGAGGGATTGGCTACACCTTC,CASSPPRRGIGYTF
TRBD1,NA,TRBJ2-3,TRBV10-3,TGTGCCATCAGTGAGAGGACAGGGGCGCAGGACCCTGCGCAGTATTTT,CAISERTGAQDPAQYF
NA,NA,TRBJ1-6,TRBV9,TGTGCCAGCAGCAGCGTAGTAAACTCACCCCTCCACTTT,CASSSVVNSPLHF
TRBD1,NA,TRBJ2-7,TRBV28,TGTGCCAGCAGTGTCCCGGGACAGGGAAAAGAGCAGTACTTC,CASSVPGQGKEQYF
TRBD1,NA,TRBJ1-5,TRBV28,TGTGCCAGCAGTTTAGAAGGACAGGGGAGCAATCAGCCCCAGCATTTT,CASSLEGQGSNQPQHF
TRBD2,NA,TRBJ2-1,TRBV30,TGTGCCTGGAGTGGGGTAGCGGGGTACAATGAGCAGTTCTTC,CAWSGVAGYNEQFF
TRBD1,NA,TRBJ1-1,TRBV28,TGTGCCAGCAGTTTGAGGACAGGGAGTAGGACTGAAGCTTTCTTT,CASSLRTGSRTEAFF
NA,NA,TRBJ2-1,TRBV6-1,TGTGCCAGCACCCGGACGGGAAGCTCCGACAATGAGCAGTTCTTC,CASTRTGSSDNEQFF
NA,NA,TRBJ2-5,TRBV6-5,TGTGCCAGCAGTAATACAGTTCAAGGGACCCAGTACTTC,CASSNTVQGTQYF
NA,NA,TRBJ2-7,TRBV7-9,TGTGCCAGCAGCCCTCCCCTAACTTACGAGCAGTACTTC,CASSPPLTYEQYF
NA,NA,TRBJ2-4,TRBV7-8,TGTGCCAGCAGCACAACTAGTCAGCTAGCCAAAAACATTCAGTACTTC,CASSTTSQLAKNIQYF
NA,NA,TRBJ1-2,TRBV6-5,TGTGCCAGCAGTTACTCGGGGGGTCTAACGGGCTACACCTTC,CASSYSGGLTGYTF
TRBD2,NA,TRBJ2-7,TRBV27,TGTGCCAGCAGTTCTCACGTCCGAGCGGGGGGCGGCTACGAGCAGTACTTC,CASSSHVRAGGGYEQYF
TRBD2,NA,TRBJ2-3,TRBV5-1,TGCGCCAGCAGCTTGGACGGACTAGTCGGGTCAGATACGCAGTATTTT,CASSLDGLVGSDTQYF
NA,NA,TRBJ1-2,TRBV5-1,TGCGCCAGCAGCGCGGGACGGTCCCTAGGCTATGGCTACACCTTC,CASSAGRSLGYGYTF
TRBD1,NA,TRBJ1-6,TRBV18,TGTGCCAGCTCACCCGGACAGGGAATCAATTCACCCCTCCACTTT,CASSPGQGINSPLHF
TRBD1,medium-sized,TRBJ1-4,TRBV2,TGTGCCAGCAATCCACAGGGGGCAGGAGAAAAACTGTTTTTT,CASNPQGAGEKLFF
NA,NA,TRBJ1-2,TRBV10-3,TGTGCCATCAGTGAGTCTGGGGCGGGCTACACCTTC,CAISESGAGYTF
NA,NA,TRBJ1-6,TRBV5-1,TGCGCCAGCAGCTTGGTGGGGCCTCCTGGTTCACCCCTCCACTTT,CASSLVGPPGSPLHF
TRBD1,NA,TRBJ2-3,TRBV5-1,TGCGCCAGCAGCTCGCTACAGGGGGTAACTAGCACAGATACGCAGTATTTT,CASSSLQGVTSTDTQYF
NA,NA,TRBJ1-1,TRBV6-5,TGTGCCAGCAGGCTCTCGGGGGGCGACACTGAAGCTTTCTTT,CASRLSGGDTEAFF
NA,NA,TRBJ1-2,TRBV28,TGTGCCAGCAACAGGGACTATGGCTACACCTTC,CASNRDYGYTF
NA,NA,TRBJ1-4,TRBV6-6,TGTGCCAGCGTTGGGGCCGGTAATGAAAAACTGTTTTTT,CASVGAGNEKLFF
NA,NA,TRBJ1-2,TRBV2,TGTGCCAGCAGGGGGCGAGTTTATGGCTACACCTTC,CASRGRVYGYTF
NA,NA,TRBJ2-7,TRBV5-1,TGCGCCAGCAGCTTGGGTGGGGCAGACTCCTACGAGCAGTACTTC,CASSLGGADSYEQYF
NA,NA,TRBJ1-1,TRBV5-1,TGCGCCAGCAGCTTGGAGAGCACTGAAGCTTTCTTT,CASSLESTEAFF
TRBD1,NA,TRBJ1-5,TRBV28,TGTGCCAGCAGACCAGGACAGGGTGGTCAGCCCCAGCATTTT,CASRPGQGGQPQHF
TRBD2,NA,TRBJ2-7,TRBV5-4,TGTGCCAGCAGCTTTGGACTAGCGGAAGGTAATGAGTACTTC,CASSFGLAEGNEYF
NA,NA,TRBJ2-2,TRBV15,TGTGCCACCAGCAGAGGAGGAACAGGGATCACCGGGGAGCTGTTTTTT,CATSRGGTGITGELFF
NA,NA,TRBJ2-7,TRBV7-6,TGTGCCAGCAGCCCGGACAGCTCCTACGAGCAGTACTTC,CASSPDSSYEQYF
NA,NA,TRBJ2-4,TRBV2,TGTGCCAGCAGTGCAAGTCAGTCCAACATTCAGTACTTC,CASSASQSNIQYF
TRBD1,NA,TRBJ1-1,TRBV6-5,TGTGCCAGCAGTTCAACAGGGGGGGCTGAAGCTTTCTTT,CASSSTGGAEAFF
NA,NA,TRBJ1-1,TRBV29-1,TGCAGCGTCCCAAAGAACACTGAAGCTTTCTTT,CSVPKNTEAFF
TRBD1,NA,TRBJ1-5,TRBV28,TGTGCCAGCAGTTTCGGACAGGGGGTCAGGCAGCCCCAGCATTTT,CASSFGQGVRQPQHF
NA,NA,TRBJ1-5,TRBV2,TGTGCCAGTAATAGGGAGGGGGATCAGCCCCAGCATTTT,CASNREGDQPQHF